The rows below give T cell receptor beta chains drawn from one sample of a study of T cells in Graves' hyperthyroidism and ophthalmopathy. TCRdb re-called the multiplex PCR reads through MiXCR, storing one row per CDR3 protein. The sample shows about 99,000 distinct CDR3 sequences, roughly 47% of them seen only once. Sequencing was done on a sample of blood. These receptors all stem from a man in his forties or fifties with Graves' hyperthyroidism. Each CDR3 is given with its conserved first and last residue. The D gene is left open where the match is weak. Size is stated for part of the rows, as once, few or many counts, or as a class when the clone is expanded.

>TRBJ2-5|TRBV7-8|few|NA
TGTGCCAGCAGCCTCATCCAGTACTTC
CASSLIQYF
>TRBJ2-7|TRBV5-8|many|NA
TGTGCCAGCAGCCCCGGACGTCAAGGGGCCTACGAGCAGTACTTC
CASSPGRQGAYEQYF
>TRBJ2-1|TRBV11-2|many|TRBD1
TGTGCCAGCAGCTTAGCGTCAGGGGGATGGAATGAGCAGTTCTTC
CASSLASGGWNEQFF
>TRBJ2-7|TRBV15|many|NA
TGTGCCACCAGCAGAGATTTTCTTTTAGTGGGAACTAGTCCTGAGTACGAGCAGTACTTC
CATSRDFLLVGTSPEYEQYF
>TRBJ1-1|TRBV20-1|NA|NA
TGCAGTGCTAGGGGGGTTAGTGAAGCTTTCTTT
CSARGVSEAFF
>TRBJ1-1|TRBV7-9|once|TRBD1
TGTGCCCGCAGCCTCCCGGCAGGGGGCAACACTGAAGCTTTCTTT
CARSLPAGGNTEAFF
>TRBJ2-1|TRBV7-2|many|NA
TGTGCCAGCAGCCTCGGCGTAGCAAAACACAATGAGCAGTTCTTC
CASSLGVAKHNEQFF
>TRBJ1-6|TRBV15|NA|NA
TGTGCCACCAGCAGTGAGGGCAGGGTAGGAAGATCACCCCTCCACTTT
CATSSEGRVGRSPLHF
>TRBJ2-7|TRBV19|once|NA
TGTAGCAGTTACGGGCTAGCGTACGAGCAGTACTTC
CSSYGLAYEQYF
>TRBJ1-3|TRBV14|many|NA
TGTGCCAGCAGCCAAACTATGACTGGAAACACCATATATTTT
CASSQTMTGNTIYF
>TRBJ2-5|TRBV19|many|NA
TGTGCCAGTAGTATTATGGGCGGCAGCGGACGGGAGACCCAGTACTTC
CASSIMGGSGRETQYF
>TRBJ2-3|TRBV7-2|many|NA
TGTGCCAGCAGTTTAGGCTACGTTAGCACAGATACGCAGTATTTT
CASSLGYVSTDTQYF
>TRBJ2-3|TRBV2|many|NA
TGTGCCAGCAGCACCCTTACTAGGGATACGCAGTATTTT
CASSTLTRDTQYF
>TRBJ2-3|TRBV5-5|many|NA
TGTGCCAGCAGCTTTCGGCCGACAGGCACAGATACGCAGTATTTT
CASSFRPTGTDTQYF
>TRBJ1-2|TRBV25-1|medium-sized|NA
TGTGCCAGCAGTGACGACAGCGTACTCTATGGCTACACCTTC
CASSDDSVLYGYTF
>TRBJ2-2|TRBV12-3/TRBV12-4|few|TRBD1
TGTGCCAGCAGTTCGGGACAGGGGGCCGGGGAGCTGTTTTTT
CASSSGQGAGELFF
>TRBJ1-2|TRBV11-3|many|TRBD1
TGTGCCAGCAGTCGACAGGGGAGCTATGGCTACACCTTC
CASSRQGSYGYTF
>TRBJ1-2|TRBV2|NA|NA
TGTGCCAGCAGTGCACTAGCGGACCTCTATGGCTACACCTTC
CASSALADLYGYTF
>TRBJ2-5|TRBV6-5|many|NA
TGTGCCAGCAGTCCCGGGCCAAGCGGGGAGACCCAGTACTTC
CASSPGPSGETQYF